This T cell receptor (beta chain) appears in the sequencing data of a study of PD-1 blockade in classical Hodgkin lymphoma. Notes on the study in general: There was a significant rise in CD4+ TCR diversity by C4D1, with no such rise for CD8+.

The protocol was immunoSEQ multiplex PCR, while the TCRdb copy is restricted to in-frame clones and leaves out a portion. The sample holds about 44,000 clones, roughly 70% seen once. About this clone: The antigen is unknown.

Time point of the sample: cycle 4 day 1 (C4D1), after around six weeks of nivolumab. Every single patient, without exception, relapsed after autologous stem cell transplantation, and brentuximab vedotin exposure varied. The germline CDR1 and CDR2 sequences are LGHNA and YNFKEQ. V was shortened by 0 bases and J by 1 base, with 17 bases between the two germline ends. CDR3 length equals 18 residues. Material: peripheral blood mononuclear cells (PBMCs), obtained before the fourth cycle of nivolumab. The origin of this receptor is a human donor with classical Hodgkin lymphoma. The chain employs TRBV4-2 and TRBJ2-3; unclear D gene. The CDR3 bases are TGTGCCAGCAGCCAAGATGACGGATTCAACCCGCGCACAGATACGCAGTATTTT. Protein product: CASSQDDGFNPRTDTQYF.